This T cell receptor beta chain was obtained from a study of shared clonotypes between healthy human individuals. The CDR3 loop spans 16 amino acids. With 2 bases removed from V and 1 base from J, the gap between germline ends came to 14 bases. Germline CDR1 reads GTSNPN; CDR2 reads SVGIG (reference sequence). The authors loaded 150 to 250 ng DNA, tens of thousands of T cell genomes, into sorted-subset replicate PCRs. This table comes from immunoSEQ multiplex PCR, and its TCRdb copy is limited to in-frame clones, with some not included. Here the sample spans fewer than 850,000 clones, about 78% being singletons.

The receptor's source is a woman aged 25 to 39 in good health. J is TRBJ2-2 and V is TRBV30, with TRBD1 as a possible D gene (6 bases). Sequenced: memory CD4+ T cells sorted from blood. Noted subset: CD45RA-negative fraction. In nucleotides, the CDR3 is TGTGCCTGGAGTAGAGGAGGACAGTGGAACACCGGGGAGCTGTTTTTT. Protein sequence: CAWSRGGQWNTGELFF.